These 15 T cell receptor beta chains were sequenced from one sample in a study of technical replicates of blood from a few donors. Data came from immunoSEQ multiplex PCR; TCRdb stores just in-frame clones and leaves some out. The data hold fewer than 65,000 clones, with around 87% observed a single time. The sequencing input was PBMCs. These receptors all stem from a human donor in good health. Some clones in this sample may be carry-over from other donors' samples.

The chain carries TRBV7-6 and TRBJ2-1; a possible D gene is TRBD1 (6 bases). The germline gives CDR1 SGHVS, CDR2 FNYEAQ. There are 15 residues in the CDR3. Trimming took 5 bases from V and 6 from J, leaving 17 bases between them. In DNA, the CDR3 is TGTGCCAGCAGCCAACAGGGCCTTTATGCCAATGAGCAGTTCTTC. Its protein is CASSQQGLYANEQFF.

CDR3 in DNA: TGTGCCAGCAGCTTAGATCAGGGGAACTATGGCTACACCTTC. It encodes CASSLDQGNYGYTF. The genes are TRBV7-9 and TRBJ1-2; tentative D call: TRBD1 (6 bases). V was trimmed by 1 base and J by 2 bases, leaving 8 bases between them. The CDR3 has 14 residues. Germline CDR1 is SEHNR and CDR2 is FQNEAQ (reference sequence).

The chain couples TRBV4-2 to TRBJ2-3; possibly TRBD2 for D (5 bases). Trimming left V 5 bases short and J 2 bases short, with 8 bases between. This CDR3 region has 13 residues. Germline-derived CDR1 and CDR2 are LGHNA and YNFKEQ. CDR3 DNA: TGTGCCAGCAGCGGGCGGGCCACAGATACGCAGTATTTT. This encodes CASSGRATDTQYF.

The gene calls are TRBV5-4 and TRBJ2-7, with D tentatively TRBD2 (5 bases). CDR1 SGHNT and CDR2 YYREEE come from the germline V gene (reference sequence). V lost 0 bases and J lost 2, with 9 bases in between. This CDR3 region has 14 residues. The CDR3 loop reads CASSLGGSTYEQYF. CDR3 nucleotides: TGTGCCAGCAGCTTGGGAGGGTCGACCTACGAGCAGTACTTC.

The V call is TRBV25-1, the J call TRBJ2-3; 7 bases match TRBD2. This CDR3 has 14 amino acids. Germline CDR1 reads MGHDK; CDR2 reads SYGVNS. Unmatched junction bases numbered 11, after V lost 8 bases and J lost 6 bases. CDR3 nucleotide sequence: TGTGCCAGCGGGGTAGCGGGTCCCCGGGATACGCAGTATTTT. It specifies CASGVAGPRDTQYF.

The chain uses TRBV6-5 and TRBJ2-5; possibly TRBD2 for D (7 bases). Germline CDR1 reads MNHEY; CDR2 reads SVGAGI. There are 13 residues in the CDR3. Trimming shortened V by 6 bases and J by 4 bases, and 12 bases separated the two germline ends. This CDR3 is CASRKRDIETQYF. For the CDR3, the DNA is TGTGCCAGCAGGAAGCGGGACATAGAGACCCAGTACTTC.

The V call is TRBV11-3, the J call TRBJ2-2; D gene ambiguous. The germline V gene has CDR1 SGHNT and CDR2 YENEEA. Trimming left V 5 bases short and J 5 bases short, with 12 bases between. The CDR3 length is 14 residues. The CDR3 region has the DNA TGTGCCAGCAGCCCCATGAGTCGGACCGGGGAGCTGTTTTTT. Protein: CASSPMSRTGELFF.

This clone has a handful of counts. The chain couples TRBV6-1 to TRBJ2-7; no clear D. CDR3 size: 13 residues. Trimming pared 4 bases from V and 3 bases from J, leaving 10 bases between. Germline assignment: CDR1 MNHNS and CDR2 SASEGT. In DNA form, the CDR3 reads TGTGCCAGCAGTGCCTATGGAGTCTACGAGCAGTACTTC. It encodes CASSAYGVYEQYF.

V and J are TRBV6-1 and TRBJ1-6, with a possible D match to TRBD1 (6 bases). The germline V gene encodes CDR1 MNHNS and CDR2 SASEGT. Trimming took 8 bases from V and 2 from J, leaving 13 bases between them. The CDR3 length is 15 residues. CDR3 coding DNA: TGTGCCAGCGCTGGACAGACGGCCTATAATTCACCCCTCCACTTT. Its protein product is CASAGQTAYNSPLHF.

This rearrangement joins TRBV6-5 to TRBJ2-7, with 13 positions matching TRBD2. CDR3 length: 15 residues. The V segment lost 6 bases and the J segment 7 bases; nucleotides outside the gene matches: 9. Germline CDR1 is MNHEY and CDR2 is SVGAGI. The CDR3 nucleotides are TGTGCCAGCAGCACTAGCGGGAGGGTATTGGGTGAGCAGTACTTC. Its translation: CASSTSGRVLGEQYF.

The J gene is TRBJ2-1, the V gene TRBV5-1; D uncertain. The V gene lost 4 bases and the J gene lost 3 bases, with 11 bases spanning the gap. Germline V gene lookup returns CDR1 SGHRS and CDR2 YFSETQ. CDR3 size: 14 residues. The CDR3 bases are TGCGCCAGCAGCCTGGAATTTAGCTACAATGAGCAGTTCTTC. Residues: CASSLEFSYNEQFF.

A single count supports this clone. The chain carries TRBV6-1 and TRBJ1-5; TRBD1 agrees at 7 bases. Trimming cost V 10 bases and J 2 bases; bases outside gene matches: 8. This CDR3 has 14 amino acids. Germline V CDR1 and CDR2: MNHNS, SASEGT. This chain's CDR3 is CATTTGLRNQPQHF. Here the CDR3 DNA reads TGTGCCACCACGACAGGGCTACGCAATCAGCCCCAGCATTTT.

V and J are TRBV7-8 and TRBJ2-7, with 7 bases aligning to TRBD1. The CDR3 loop spans 15 amino acids. Germline V CDR1 and CDR2: SGHVS, FQNEAQ. Germline trimming cut 4 bases from V and 0 bases from J; bases unmatched to any gene: 6. The CDR3: CASSSRQGISYEQYF. The CDR3 DNA is TGTGCCAGCAGCTCGCGACAGGGTATCTCCTACGAGCAGTACTTC.

This clone was detected many times. V is TRBV6-4 and J is TRBJ1-2; the D is unclear. V lost 3 bases to trimming and J lost 7 bases, with 12 bases between them. The CDR3 consists of 13 residues. Germline V gene lookup returns CDR1 MRHNA and CDR2 SNTAGT. The CDR3 coding sequence is TGTGCCAGCAGTGATGCAGACACCGGTGGCTACACCTTC. Translation gives CASSDADTGGYTF.

The CDR3 is CASSFGSGRGEAFF. The CDR3 DNA follows: TGTGCCAGCAGCTTCGGATCAGGGAGGGGTGAAGCTTTCTTT. This chain links TRBV11-2 with TRBJ1-1; the D gene is possibly TRBD1 (5 bases). The ends were cut back, 3 bases at V and 7 bases at J, with 15 bases in the middle. From germline, CDR1 is SGHAT and CDR2 FQNNGV. CDR3 length: 14 residues.